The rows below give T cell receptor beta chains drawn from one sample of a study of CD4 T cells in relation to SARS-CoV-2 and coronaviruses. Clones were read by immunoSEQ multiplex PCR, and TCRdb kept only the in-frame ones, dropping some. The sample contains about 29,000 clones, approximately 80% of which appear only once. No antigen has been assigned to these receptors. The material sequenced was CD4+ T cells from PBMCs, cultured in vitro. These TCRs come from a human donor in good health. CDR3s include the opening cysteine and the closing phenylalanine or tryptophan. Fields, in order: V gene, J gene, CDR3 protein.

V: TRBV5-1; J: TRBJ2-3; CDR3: CASSSPGGAGDTQYF
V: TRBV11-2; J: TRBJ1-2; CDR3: CASRPAGTESFGGYTF
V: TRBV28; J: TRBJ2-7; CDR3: CASRNVGGPYEQYF
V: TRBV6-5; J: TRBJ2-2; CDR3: CASRSLEVGELFF
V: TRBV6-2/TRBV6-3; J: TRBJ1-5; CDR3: CASSYSTLWRDNQPQHF
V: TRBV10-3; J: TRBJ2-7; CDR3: CAISESPAGGPHEQYF
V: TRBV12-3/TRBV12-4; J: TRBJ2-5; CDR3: CASSVVVGETQYF
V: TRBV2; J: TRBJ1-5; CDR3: CASSGQGAQGPQHF
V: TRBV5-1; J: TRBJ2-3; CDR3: CASSLVPLAGGNTDTQYF
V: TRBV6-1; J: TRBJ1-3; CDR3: CASSEGTGGTGNTIYF
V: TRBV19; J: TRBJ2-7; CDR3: CASSPGTGPYEQYF
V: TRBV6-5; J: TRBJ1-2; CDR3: CASSTGTGRGYTF
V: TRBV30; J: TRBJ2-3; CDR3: CAWSAGTGTYGDTQYF
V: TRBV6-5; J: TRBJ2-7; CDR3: CASRIGTAYSYEQYF
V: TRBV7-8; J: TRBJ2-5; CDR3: CASSQETQYF
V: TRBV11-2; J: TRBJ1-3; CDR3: CASSLARDAIYF
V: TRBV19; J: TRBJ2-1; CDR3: CASSMTGENAEQFF
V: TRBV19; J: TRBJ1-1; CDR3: CASSIGQGLTEAFF
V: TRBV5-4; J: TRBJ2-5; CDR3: CASSLGGRAGETQYF
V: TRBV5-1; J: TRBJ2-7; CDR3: CASSLEGTGGAEQYF
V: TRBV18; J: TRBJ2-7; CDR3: CASSTTGPETYEQYF
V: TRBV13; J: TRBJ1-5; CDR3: CASSLGDRAGNQPQHF
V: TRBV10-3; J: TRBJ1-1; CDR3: CAISGAGGTVGNTEAFF
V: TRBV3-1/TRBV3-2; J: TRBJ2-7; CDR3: CASSLQGSAYEQYF
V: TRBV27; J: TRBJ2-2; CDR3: CASSPWGIGTGELFF
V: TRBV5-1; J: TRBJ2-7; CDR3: CASSLDGTGGEQYF
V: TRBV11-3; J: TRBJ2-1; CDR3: CASSLERLGTQFF
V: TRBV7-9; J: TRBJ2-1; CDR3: CASSSPRGSDEQFF
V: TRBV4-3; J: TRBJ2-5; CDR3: CASSQDTVAGGETQYF
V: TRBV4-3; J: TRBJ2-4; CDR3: CASSQGYQGNIQYF
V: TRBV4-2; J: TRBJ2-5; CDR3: CASSATGETQYF
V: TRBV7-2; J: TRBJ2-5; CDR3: CASSPGSDRGAQYF
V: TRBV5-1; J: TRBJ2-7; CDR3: CASSPGRVGDEQYF
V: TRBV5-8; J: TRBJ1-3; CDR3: CASSFQGVSSGNTIYF
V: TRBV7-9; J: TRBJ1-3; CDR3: CASTLGRGTGNTIYF
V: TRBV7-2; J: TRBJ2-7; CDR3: CASSLVWGGKYEQYF